This is a list of T cell receptor beta chains from one sample in a study of blood T cell repertoires in COVID-19. Sequencing was performed with immunoSEQ multiplex PCR; in TCRdb, only in-frame clones are kept and a portion is missing. The sample lists about 260,000 clones, 80% to 90% occurring once. The sequenced sample consisted of peripheral blood. The receptors come from a woman in her 50s who had recovered from COVID-19. Both conserved end residues are part of each CDR3. The order of the fields is J gene, V gene, clone size, CDR3 length, D gene, CDR3 protein, CDR3 DNA. A D gene is named only where the DNA matches it firmly. Expanded clones are given a class, and other clones once, few, many or no size at all.

>TRBJ1-5|TRBV29-1|NA|13|NA
CSVATQESQPQHF
TGCAGCGTAGCAACCCAGGAAAGCCAGCCCCAGCATTTT
>TRBJ2-7|TRBV3-1/TRBV3-2|NA|14|NA
CASSQGAARWEQYF
TGTGCCAGCAGCCAAGGGGCAGCTCGGTGGGAGCAGTACTTC
>TRBJ2-7|TRBV25-1|NA|16|NA
CASSALHRTSNYEQYF
TGTGCCAGCAGTGCCCTCCACAGGACATCTAACTACGAGCAGTACTTC
>TRBJ2-1|TRBV10-3|NA|13|TRBD2
CAIRLAGHGEQFF
TGTGCCATCAGACTAGCGGGGCATGGTGAGCAGTTCTTC
>TRBJ1-1|TRBV7-9|NA|14|NA
CASSLVTGRTEAFF
TGTGCCAGCAGCTTAGTTACAGGAAGGACTGAAGCTTTCTTT
>TRBJ2-1|TRBV6-2/TRBV6-3|NA|16|TRBD2
CASSPDLGLANNEQFF
TGTGCCAGCAGCCCTGACCTGGGACTAGCAAACAATGAGCAGTTCTTC
>TRBJ1-3|TRBV18|NA|14|NA
CASSRTGSGNTIYF
TGTGCCAGCTCGCGAACAGGGAGCGGAAACACCATATATTTT
>TRBJ2-1|TRBV29-1|NA|12|NA
CSVESNHNEQFF
TGCAGCGTTGAGTCCAATCACAATGAGCAGTTCTTC
>TRBJ1-1|TRBV6-5|once|14|TRBD1
CASRLTGRNTEAFF
TGTGCCAGCAGGCTGACAGGGCGGAACACTGAAGCTTTCTTT
>TRBJ1-2|TRBV28|NA|12|NA
CASSWRVGGYTF
TGTGCCAGCAGTTGGCGGGTTGGGGGCTACACCTTC
>TRBJ2-1|TRBV2|NA|16|TRBD2
CASSEDSGLAGSEQFF
TGTGCCAGCAGTGAAGATTCGGGACTAGCGGGAAGTGAGCAGTTCTTC
>TRBJ2-7|TRBV18|few|12|NA
CASSFQGGNLYF
TGTGCCAGCTCCTTCCAGGGGGGAAATCTGTACTTC
>TRBJ2-7|TRBV27|NA|14|NA
CASSLEYRIYEQYF
TGTGCCAGCAGTTTAGAGTACAGGATCTACGAGCAGTACTTC
>TRBJ1-4|TRBV6-4|NA|18|TRBD1
CASRPSGQGRAYNEKLFF
TGTGCCAGCAGGCCCTCCGGACAGGGGAGGGCCTATAATGAAAAACTGTTTTTT
>TRBJ1-4|TRBV18|NA|16|NA
CASSPPSQATNEKLFF
TGTGCCAGCTCACCACCGTCACAGGCAACTAATGAAAAACTGTTTTTT
>TRBJ1-2|TRBV18|NA|16|NA
CASSDASAGDGYGYTF
TGTGCCAGCTCAGACGCCAGCGCAGGGGACGGCTATGGCTACACCTTC